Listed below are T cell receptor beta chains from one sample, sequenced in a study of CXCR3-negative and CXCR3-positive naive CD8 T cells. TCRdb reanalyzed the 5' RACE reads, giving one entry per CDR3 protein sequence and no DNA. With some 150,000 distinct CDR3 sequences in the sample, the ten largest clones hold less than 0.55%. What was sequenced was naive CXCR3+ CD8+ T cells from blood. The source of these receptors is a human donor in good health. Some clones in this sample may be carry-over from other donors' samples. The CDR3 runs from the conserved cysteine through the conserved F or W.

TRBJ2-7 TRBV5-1 CASSLAPPGAPYEQYF
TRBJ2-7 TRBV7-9 CASSLGPGTYEQYF
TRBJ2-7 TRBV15 CATSHGRGRRQYF
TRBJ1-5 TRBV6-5 CASSYEGGQPQHF
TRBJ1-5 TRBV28 CASSHRQGNQPQHF
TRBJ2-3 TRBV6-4 CASSDSIMGQGAHLVTDTQYF
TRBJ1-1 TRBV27 CASSLGGANTEAFF
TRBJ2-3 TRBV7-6 CASSLGPGGTDTQYF
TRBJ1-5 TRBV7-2 CASSPTYTSNQPQYF
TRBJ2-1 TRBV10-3 CAIRDLADEQFF
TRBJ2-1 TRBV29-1 CSIAPGEYNEQFF
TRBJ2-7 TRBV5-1 CASSLSGLAEQYF
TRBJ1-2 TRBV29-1 CSALKGDINYGYTF
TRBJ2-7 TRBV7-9 CASSLVGSEQYF
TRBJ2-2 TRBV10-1 CASNDGTGSVSGELFF
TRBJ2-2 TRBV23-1 CAPRGYLSGEDTGELFF
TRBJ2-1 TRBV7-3 CASSFGGIHNEQFF
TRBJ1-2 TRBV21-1 CASSSTGGAGGYTF
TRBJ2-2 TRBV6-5 CASSYLRTGGPGELFF
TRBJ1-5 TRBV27 CASSIGTGGNQPQHF
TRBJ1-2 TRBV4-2 CASSQDPGDFYGYTF
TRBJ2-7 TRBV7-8 CASSLRTSGGAYEQYF
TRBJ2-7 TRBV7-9 CASSLRQGGEQYF
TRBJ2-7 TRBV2 CASRGFDRGAPYEQYF
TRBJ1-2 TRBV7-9 CASSLNYGHGYTF
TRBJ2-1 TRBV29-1 CSVELAGVEYNEQFF
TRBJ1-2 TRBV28 CASSPSTGGALYGYTF
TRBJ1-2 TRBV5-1 CASSLNGVTAGYTF
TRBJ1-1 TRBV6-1 CASSERGRTEAFF
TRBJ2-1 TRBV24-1 CATSDTRAGVYNEQFF
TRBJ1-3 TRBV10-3 CAISEWDSALVSGNTIYF
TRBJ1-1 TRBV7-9 CASSSGRSSLWTEAFF
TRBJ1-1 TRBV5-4 CASSITGQGVNTEAFF
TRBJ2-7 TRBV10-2 CASSEMAVGPYEQYF
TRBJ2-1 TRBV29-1 CSVDSGSYNEQFF
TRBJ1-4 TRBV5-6 CASSSGPRAGEKLFF
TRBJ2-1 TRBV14 CASSLGGLALLHNEQFF
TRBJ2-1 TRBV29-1 CSVLAGELAYNEQFF
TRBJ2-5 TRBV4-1 CASSQSGSGGPKETQYF
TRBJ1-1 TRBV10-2 CASSEFGGMNTEAFF
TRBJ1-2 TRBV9 CASSATGTGTYGYTF
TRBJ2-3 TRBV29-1 CSVVEWIRTTDTQYF
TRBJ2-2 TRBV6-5 CASSQQLAGVGGELFF
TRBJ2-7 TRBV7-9 CASSHRDRLYEQYF
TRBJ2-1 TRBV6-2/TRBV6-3 CASSHGEIGEQFF
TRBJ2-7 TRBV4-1 CASSAREGLAVPYEQYF
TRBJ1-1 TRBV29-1 CSVDGSSRATEAFF
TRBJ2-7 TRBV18 CASSPGSRTYEQYF
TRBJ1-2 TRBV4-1 CASSPAGTFIDGYTF
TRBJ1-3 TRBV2 CASSVDGGFSSGNTIYF
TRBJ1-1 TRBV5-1 CASSLGGINTEAFF
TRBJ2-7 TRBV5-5 CASSGGTFAYEQYF
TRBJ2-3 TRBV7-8 CASSPLVGGGDTQYF
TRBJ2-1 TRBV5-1 CASRWTSGGANEQFF
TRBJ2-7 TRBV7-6 CASSSNQGYEQYF